A selection of T cell receptor beta chains follows, all from one sample in a study of a mutant IDH1 vaccine in newly diagnosed glioma. These receptors are not linked to any known antigen. Repertoires were generated with immunoSEQ multiplex PCR, while TCRdb's copy carries only in-frame clones and drops some. This table holds some 60,000 clones, approximately 84% found once. Here the sequenced sample was PBMCs, taken from a glioma patient whose treatment included an IDH1 peptide vaccine. The receptor set was obtained from a man aged 25-40 years with glioma. The CDR3 runs from the conserved cysteine through the conserved F or W. The order of the fields is V gene, D gene, J gene, clone size, CDR3 protein, CDR3 DNA. The D gene is left open where the match is weak. The size field is filled for only some rows; it gives once, few, many or a size class.

>TRBV4-1|TRBD1|TRBJ1-1|-
CASSFSTGFNTEAFF
TGCGCCAGCAGCTTTTCGACAGGGTTTAACACTGAAGCTTTCTTT
>TRBV30|-|TRBJ1-6|-
CAWRGSYNSPLHF
TGTGCCTGGAGGGGCTCCTATAATTCACCCCTCCACTTT
>TRBV5-6|-|TRBJ1-1|few
CASSLAEAFF
TGTGCCAGCAGCCTCGCTGAAGCTTTCTTT
>TRBV9|-|TRBJ1-4|-
CASSVGGANEKLFF
TGTGCCAGCAGCGTAGGCGGAGCTAATGAAAAACTGTTTTTT
>TRBV7-8|-|TRBJ1-2|-
CASSLAAIYGYTF
TGTGCCAGCAGCTTAGCTGCAATCTATGGCTACACCTTC
>TRBV5-4|-|TRBJ2-5|-
CASSSWKGQETQYF
TGTGCCAGCAGCTCCTGGAAGGGGCAAGAGACCCAGTACTTC
>TRBV5-4|-|TRBJ2-3|-
CASSQDRRITDTQYF
TGTGCCAGCAGCCAAGATCGGAGGATTACAGATACGCAGTATTTT
>TRBV14|TRBD1|TRBJ2-2|-
CASSQQGVGELFF
TGTGCCAGCAGCCAACAGGGGGTCGGGGAGCTGTTTTTT
>TRBV6-5|-|TRBJ1-1|-
CASSYSKGPNTEAFF
TGTGCCAGCAGTTACTCAAAGGGGCCGAACACTGAAGCTTTCTTT
>TRBV19|-|TRBJ2-7|-
CASSPQHSRYSYEQYF
TGTGCCAGTAGTCCTCAGCACAGTCGGTACTCCTACGAGCAGTACTTC
>TRBV6-5|-|TRBJ2-1|-
CASSYGIYNEQFF
TGTGCCAGCAGTTACGGGATCTACAATGAGCAGTTCTTC
>TRBV11-3|-|TRBJ2-1|-
CASSSGGASYNEQFF
TGTGCCAGCAGCTCAGGAGGTGCCTCCTACAATGAGCAGTTCTTC
>TRBV27|-|TRBJ2-1|-
CASSLIFPPYNEQFF
TGTGCCAGCAGTTTAATCTTTCCCCCCTACAATGAGCAGTTCTTC
>TRBV7-3|-|TRBJ2-2|-
CASSFNTGELFF
TGTGCCAGCAGCTTTAACACCGGGGAGCTGTTTTTT
>TRBV2|-|TRBJ2-7|-
CASSEEGTPPYEQYF
TGTGCCAGCAGTGAAGAGGGGACCCCACCCTACGAGCAGTACTTC
>TRBV9|-|TRBJ2-3|-
CASSVVVAADTQYF
TGTGCCAGCAGCGTAGTTGTAGCTGCAGATACGCAGTATTTT
>TRBV10-1|-|TRBJ1-3|-
CASSESGQHGNTIYF
TGCGCCAGCAGTGAGTCGGGGCAGCATGGAAACACCATATATTTT
>TRBV28|-|TRBJ2-7|-
CASSSGGYEQYF
TGTGCCAGCAGTTCCGGGGGTTACGAGCAGTACTTC
>TRBV7-9|-|TRBJ1-1|few
CASSHEAFF
TGTGCCAGCAGCCATGAAGCTTTCTTT
>TRBV27|-|TRBJ1-2|-
CASSLRQGLFYGYTF
TGTGCCAGCAGTTTAAGGCAGGGACTATTCTATGGCTACACCTTC
>TRBV29-1|TRBD2|TRBJ2-7|-
CSVASGDLYEQYF
TGCAGCGTAGCTAGCGGTGATTTATACGAGCAGTACTTC
>TRBV10-1|TRBD1|TRBJ1-1|-
CASSESNGQGALSNTEAFF
TGCGCCAGCAGTGAGTCGAATGGACAGGGGGCCCTTTCGAACACTGAAGCTTTCTTT
>TRBV7-8|TRBD2|TRBJ2-5|few
CASSWGLAGEVETQYF
TGTGCCAGCAGCTGGGGACTAGCGGGAGAGGTGGAGACCCAGTACTTC
>TRBV4-1|-|TRBJ1-1|-
CASSQEFGDILTMNTEAFF
TGCGCCAGCAGCCAAGAATTTGGGGATATACTAACCATGAACACTGAAGCTTTCTTT
>TRBV7-3|-|TRBJ2-3|-
CASSLGRTDTQYF
TGTGCCAGCAGCCTAGGACGCACAGATACGCAGTATTTT
>TRBV2|-|TRBJ1-3|-
CATRGAGNTIYF
TGTGCCACCCGAGGAGCTGGAAACACCATATATTTT